Each of the 10 T cell receptor beta chains below was sequenced from the same sample in a study of shared clonotypes between healthy human individuals. Some clones are missing from TCRdb's copy, which holds only in-frame ones; the method was immunoSEQ multiplex PCR. The sample lists about 2.5 million clones; just under 95% were seen once. Material for sequencing was naive CD4+ T cells from PBMCs. This sample's subset: CD45RA+ positively selected. These receptors all stem from a man aged 18 to 29 in good health. Some clones in this sample may be carry-over from other donors' samples.

V gene TRBV7-9 combines with J gene TRBJ2-7; tentative D call: TRBD2 (7 bases). Germline V gives CDR1 SEHNR, CDR2 FQNEAQ (reference sequence). This CDR3 has 16 residues. With 0 bases removed from V and 0 bases from J, the gap between germline ends came to 12 bases. Here the CDR3 reads CASSLARGGSSYEQYF. In DNA, the CDR3 is TGTGCCAGCAGCTTAGCAAGGGGGGGAAGCTCCTACGAGCAGTACTTC. The variable domain in full, with the rest retrieved from reference TRBV7-9 and TRBJ2-7, is DTGVSQNPRHKITKRGQNVTFRCDPISEHNRLYWYRQTLGQGPEFLTYFQNEAQLEKSRLLSDRFSAERPKGSFSTLEIQRTEQGDSAMYLCASSLARGGSSYEQYFGPGTRLTVT.

The chain uses TRBV5-5 and TRBJ1-4; D possibly corresponds to TRBD1 (6 bases). The V end was cut by 1 base, the J end by 8 bases, with 12 bases between. The CDR3 covers 14 residues. The germline V gene has CDR1 SGHKS and CDR2 YYEKEE (reference sequence). The CDR3 loop reads CASSLIRQGEKLFF. The CDR3 DNA follows: TGTGCCAGCAGCTTGATACGGCAGGGGGAAAAACTGTTTTTT.

Only one count was recorded for this clone. V gene TRBV18 combines with J gene TRBJ2-7; tentative D call: TRBD2 (5 bases). V lost 0 bases and J lost 4, with 16 bases in between. CDR1 and CDR2 from the germline V gene are KGHSH and LQKENI. This CDR3 contains 16 residues. In DNA form, the CDR3 reads TGTGCCAGCTCACCACCCCGGCGGGTTCAGAGGTACGAGCAGTACTTC. As protein: CASSPPRRVQRYEQYF.

J is TRBJ2-1 and V is TRBV7-9, with 7 bases matching TRBD1. V dropped 5 bases and J dropped 6; count of bases not matched to a gene: 16. CDR3 length equals 17 residues. Germline assignment: CDR1 SEHNR and CDR2 FQNEAQ (reference sequence). CDR3 region: CASSHKRGMTGINEQFF. CDR3 in DNA: TGTGCCAGCAGCCATAAAAGGGGGATGACAGGGATCAATGAGCAGTTCTTC. Full variable domain (rest looked up from reference TRBV7-9 and TRBJ2-1): DTGVSQNPRHKITKRGQNVTFRCDPISEHNRLYWYRQTLGQGPEFLTYFQNEAQLEKSRLLSDRFSAERPKGSFSTLEIQRTEQGDSAMYLCASSHKRGMTGINEQFFGPGTRLTVL.

Concerning this clone itself: Other DNA sequences in the sample encode the same CDR3. The CDR3 DNA reads TGCAGCGTTGCAGGAATCATGAACACTGAAGCTTTCTTT. Translation gives CSVAGIMNTEAFF. The rearrangement links TRBV29-1 to TRBJ1-1; D unclear. The germline gives CDR1 SQVTM, CDR2 ANQGSEA. Trimming removed 4 bases at V and 0 bases at J, with 9 bases between. CDR3 length equals 13 residues. Using reference TRBV29-1 and TRBJ1-1 for the parts outside the CDR3, the full variable domain is SAVISQKPSRDICQRGTSLTIQCQVDSQVTMMFWYRQQPGQSLTLIATANQGSEATYESGFVIDKFPISRPNLTFSTLTVSNMSPEDSSIYLCSVAGIMNTEAFFGQGTRLTVV.

The chain employs TRBV19 and TRBJ2-5; 10 nucleotides line up with TRBD2. Germline values: CDR1 LNHDA, CDR2 SQIVND (reference sequence). This CDR3 has 17 amino acids. V gave up 3 bases and J gave up 4 bases; unmatched junction bases: 11. In DNA, the CDR3 is TGTGCCAGTAGTATGCCCAGGGGACTAGCGTTTCGAGAGACCCAGTACTTC. It yields the protein CASSMPRGLAFRETQYF.

The rearrangement joins TRBV4-1 to TRBJ1-4, with D tentatively TRBD1 (5 bases). The CDR3 contains 15 residues. Trimming left V 1 base short and J 3 bases short, with 9 bases between. Germline V gene lookup returns CDR1 MGHRA and CDR2 YSYEKL. The DNA for the CDR3 is TGCGCCAGCAGCCAAGGTCAACAGGCTAATGAAAAACTGTTTTTT. This gives the protein CASSQGQQANEKLFF.

The chain employs TRBV19 and TRBJ2-5; D is perhaps TRBD1 or TRBD2 (5 bases each). This CDR3 contains 14 residues. The V end was cut by 5 bases, the J end by 8 bases, with 18 bases between. CDR1 is LNHDA, CDR2 SQIVND, per germline (reference sequence). The CDR3 DNA follows: TGTGCCAGTAGTGGGTCGGGGCCTCGGGGCACCCAGTACTTC. The encoded protein is CASSGSGPRGTQYF. The whole variable domain, remainder taken from reference TRBV19 and TRBJ2-5, is DGGITQSPKYLFRKEGQNVTLSCEQNLNHDAMYWYRQDPGQGLRLIYYSQIVNDFQKGDIAEGYSVSREKKESFPLTVTSAQKNPTAFYLCASSGSGPRGTQYFGPGTRLLVL.

This clone has only one observation. Compared with germline, one end of the junction differs, possibly owing to a read error. The gene calls are TRBV11-1 and TRBJ2-1, with 7 bases matching TRBD2. CDR1 is SGHAT, CDR2 FQDESV, per germline (reference sequence). The CDR3 totals 14 residues. The CDR3 region is CASSLGTLLAAKVF. CDR3 nucleotides: TGTGCCAGCAGCCTAGGGACCCTCCTAGCGGCCAAGGTCTTC.

The chain has TRBV7-9 and TRBJ1-4; 9 bases agree with TRBD1. Trimming cost V 4 bases and J 8 bases; bases outside gene matches: 11. Looked up from germline, CDR1 is SEHNR and CDR2 is FQNEAQ (reference sequence). This CDR3 contains 16 residues. CDR3 residues: CASSSRDRAIREKLFF. DNA of the CDR3: TGTGCCAGCAGCTCCCGGGACAGGGCGATTCGAGAAAAACTGTTTTTT.